These 32 T cell receptor beta chains came from one sample sequenced in a study of T cell responses to AZD1222 COVID-19 vaccine. Method: immunoSEQ multiplex PCR; TCRdb's copy keeps in-frame clones and lacks some. In the table there are roughly 170,000 clones, about 85% of which are singletons. The specimen was peripheral blood, collected on day 0 of AZD1222 vaccination. The origin of the receptors is an adult in good health.

The chain combines TRBV7-2 with TRBJ2-7; 7 positions agree with TRBD2. The CDR3 extends over 13 amino acids. J lost 3 bases, V lost 7 bases, and 6 bases had no gene match. Germline V CDR1 and CDR2: SGHTA, FQGNSA. The CDR3 coding sequence is TGTGCCAGCACCCTGGGGGGGTACTACGAGCAGTACTTC. Translated, it gives CASTLGGYYEQYF.

The chain links TRBV5-1 to TRBJ2-1, with D possibly being TRBD1 or TRBD2 (5 bases each). In germline, CDR1 is SGHRS, CDR2 YFSETQ. Between the trimmed V and J ends, which lost 3 bases and 5 bases, there was a span of 15 bases. This CDR3 spans 15 amino acids. The chain's CDR3 is CASSSGDGWDNEQFF. The CDR3 region has the DNA TGCGCCAGCAGCTCTGGGGACGGATGGGACAATGAGCAGTTCTTC.

The chain uses TRBV5-4 and TRBJ2-7; 7 bases are a match to TRBD1. The CDR3 extends over 16 amino acids. Losses at the gene ends were 0 bases for V and 5 bases for J; bases not matched to a gene: 11. From germline, CDR1 is SGHNT and CDR2 YYREEE (reference sequence). CDR3 amino acids: CASSLAVRQGRDEQYF. CDR3 bases: TGTGCCAGCAGCTTGGCCGTCCGACAGGGTAGAGACGAGCAGTACTTC.

V usage is TRBV2 and J usage is TRBJ2-3; perhaps TRBD1 as D (5 bases). Between the trimmed V and J ends, which lost 6 bases and 4 bases, there was a span of 8 bases. Per the germline V gene, CDR1 is SNHLY and CDR2 is FYNNEI. The CDR3 is 12 amino acids. CDR3 DNA sequence: TGTGCCAGCAGACTGGGGCCAGATACGCAGTATTTT. This translates into CASRLGPDTQYF.

V and J are TRBV15 and TRBJ1-1; TRBD1 agrees at 8 bases. J gave up 3 bases and V 0 bases, and 6 bases lay outside the gene matches. Germline CDR1 and CDR2: LNHNV and YYDKDF (reference sequence). The CDR3 length is 16 residues. CDR3 coding DNA: TGTGCCACCAGCAGAGATAGGACAGGGCGGGACACTGAAGCTTTCTTT. It translates to CATSRDRTGRDTEAFF.

The chain combines TRBV4-2 with TRBJ2-1, with 11 bases that match TRBD2. This CDR3 contains 16 residues. With 4 bases clipped from V and 4 bases from J, the junction kept 6 bases outside the gene matches. The V gene's germline CDR1 is LGHNA and CDR2 YNFKEQ. The CDR3: CASSLAGTSGYNEQFF. The DNA of the CDR3 is TGTGCCAGCAGCCTCGCCGGGACTAGCGGATACAATGAGCAGTTCTTC.

The gene calls are TRBV15 and TRBJ1-5; the D is unclear. V lost 0 bases and J 0 bases, leaving 15 bases between the germline ends. CDR1 is LNHNV, CDR2 YYDKDF, per germline (reference sequence). The CDR3 extends over 18 amino acids. CDR3 residues: CATSRDPLGDYSNQPQHF. DNA of the CDR3: TGTGCCACCAGCAGAGATCCCCTGGGAGATTATAGCAATCAGCCCCAGCATTTT. The entire variable domain, with the rest obtained from reference TRBV15 and TRBJ1-5, is as follows: DAMVIQNPRYQVTQFGKPVTLSCSQTLNHNVMYWYQQKSSQAPKLLFHYYDKDFNNEADTPDNFQSRRPNTSFCFLDIRSPGLGDTAMYLCATSRDPLGDYSNQPQHFGDGTRLSIL.

This chain joins TRBV19 and TRBJ2-2, with unresolved D. Trimming cost V 0 bases and J 5 bases, with 10 bases left between them. Germline CDR1 LNHDA, CDR2 SQIVND (reference sequence). The CDR3 has 15 amino acids. CDR3 sequence: CASSIDQGYTGELFF. CDR3 bases: TGTGCCAGTAGTATAGATCAAGGATATACCGGGGAGCTGTTTTTT.

In nucleotides, the CDR3 is TGTGCCAGCTCACCCGACTACGTTGGGGAAAAACTGTTTTTT. Translation: CASSPDYVGEKLFF. This chain connects TRBV18 to TRBJ1-4, with D uncertain. Per germline, CDR1 KGHSH and CDR2 LQKENI. V shed 3 bases and J shed 8 bases, with 13 bases lying between them. The CDR3 has 14 amino acids.

The CDR3, as DNA: TGTGCCAGCAGTGAAGGCGGGGCGGGGAGAGAGACCCAGTACTTC. Translation gives CASSEGGAGRETQYF. The chain links TRBV25-1 to TRBJ2-5; tentative D call: TRBD2 (6 bases). The V gene's germline CDR1 is MGHDK and CDR2 SYGVNS. The CDR3 sequence is 15 residues long. V lost 2 bases and J 4 bases, leaving 14 bases between the germline ends.

CDR3 region: CASSPRGDSNQPQHF. DNA for the CDR3: TGCGCCAGCAGCCCCAGGGGGGACAGCAATCAGCCCCAGCATTTT. This chain links TRBV4-1 with TRBJ1-5; 7 bases align to TRBD1. The ends lost 4 bases at V and 1 base at J; junction bases unmatched: 4. The germline gives CDR1 MGHRA, CDR2 YSYEKL. The CDR3 loop spans 15 amino acids.

This chain uses TRBV14 with TRBJ2-3; D is uncertain. This CDR3 contains 13 residues. Trimming took 0 bases from V and 5 from J, leaving 6 bases between them. Germline V gene data show CDR1 as SGHDN and CDR2 as FVKESK. The chain's CDR3 is CASSQELRDTQYF. The CDR3 coding sequence is TGTGCCAGCAGCCAAGAGTTGAGAGATACGCAGTATTTT.

The CDR3 reads CSAKWRAEAFF. The CDR3, as DNA: TGCAGTGCTAAATGGAGGGCTGAAGCTTTCTTT. V is TRBV20-1 and J is TRBJ1-1; no definite D call. The length of the CDR3 is 11 residues. V lost 4 bases and J 6 bases, leaving 9 bases between the germline ends. Germline V CDR1 and CDR2: DFQATT, SNEGSKA (reference sequence).

The V and J genes are TRBV5-6 and TRBJ1-5; D is unresolved. The CDR3 sequence is 16 residues long. Germline assignment: CDR1 SGHDT and CDR2 YYEEEE. V lost 0 bases and J 0 bases, leaving 10 bases between the germline ends. CDR3 in amino acids: CASSLAGSYSNQPQHF. In DNA, the CDR3 is TGTGCCAGCAGCTTGGCTGGCAGCTATAGCAATCAGCCCCAGCATTTT. The variable domain in full, completed from reference TRBV5-6 and TRBJ1-5, reads DAGVTQSPTHLIKTRGQQVTLRCSPKSGHDTVSWYQQALGQGPQFIFQYYEEEERQRGNFPDRFSGHQFPNYSSELNVNALLLGDSALYLCASSLAGSYSNQPQHFGDGTRLSIL.

V gene TRBV2 combines with J gene TRBJ2-5; 8 positions match TRBD2. The CDR3 sequence is 15 residues long. With 3 bases clipped from V and 5 bases from J, the junction kept 8 bases outside the gene matches. Germline V CDR1 and CDR2: SNHLY, FYNNEI. The CDR3 coding sequence is TGTGCCAGCAGTGAGGGACTAGTCTTGGCGGAGACCCAGTACTTC. Translation gives CASSEGLVLAETQYF. The variable domain in full, with the rest retrieved from reference TRBV2 and TRBJ2-5, is EPEVTQTPSHQVTQMGQEVILRCVPISNHLYFYWYRQILGQKVEFLVSFYNNEISEKSEIFDDQFSVERPDGSNFTLKIRSTKLEDSAMYFCASSEGLVLAETQYFGPGTRLLVL.

V is TRBV11-1 and J is TRBJ2-7, with D perhaps being TRBD1 or TRBD2 (5 bases each). In germline, CDR1 is SGHAT, CDR2 FQDESV (reference sequence). The CDR3 consists of 14 residues. V was pared by 5 bases and J by 6 bases, with 17 bases between. For the CDR3, the DNA is TGTGCCAGCAGCCTTGGGGGTGAGAGGGTCGAGCAGTACTTC. Residues: CASSLGGERVEQYF.

The CDR3 spells CASSPLRGPTNEKLFF. The CDR3 DNA reads TGTGCCAGCAGTCCTCTCAGGGGACCAACTAATGAAAAACTGTTTTTT. V gene TRBV2 combines with J gene TRBJ1-4; TRBD1 is a possible D gene (6 bases). The CDR3 has 16 residues. Germline CDR1 and CDR2: SNHLY and FYNNEI. V dropped 5 bases and J dropped 0 bases, with 13 bases sitting between them.

This CDR3 is CASSPRGRFYNEQFF. The CDR3 DNA reads as TGTGCCAGCAGCCCCCGTGGGAGATTCTACAATGAGCAGTTCTTC. The chain couples TRBV7-2 to TRBJ2-1; D possibly corresponds to TRBD2 (5 bases). The CDR3 spans 15 residues. CDR1 is SGHTA, CDR2 FQGNSA, per germline. The ends were cut back, 5 bases at V and 3 bases at J, with 14 bases in the middle.

CDR3 in DNA: TGTGCCACCAGCAGAGGAGGGGTCCGGAGACTAGCGGGAGGCGGTGAGCAGTTCTTC. It encodes CATSRGGVRRLAGGGEQFF. V gene TRBV15 combines with J gene TRBJ2-1, with 13 bases fitting TRBD2. The CDR3 length is 19 residues. The V and J ends lost 1 base and 9 bases, in that order; junction bases with no gene match: 15. CDR1 and CDR2 from the germline V gene are LNHNV and YYDKDF (reference sequence).

CDR3 DNA: TGTGCCAGTAAGCCCGGGACCAGGTACAATCAGCCCCAGCATTTT. Its protein product is CASKPGTRYNQPQHF. The chain combines TRBV19 with TRBJ1-5; weak D call: TRBD1 (5 bases). The V end was cut by 7 bases, the J end by 3 bases, with 16 bases between. The CDR3 is made up of 15 amino acids. In germline, CDR1 is LNHDA, CDR2 SQIVND (reference sequence).

The rearrangement uses TRBV4-1 and TRBJ1-2; D possibly corresponds to TRBD1 (5 bases). The V gene's germline CDR1 is MGHRA and CDR2 YSYEKL. V was trimmed by 5 bases and J by 7 bases, leaving 11 bases between them. The CDR3 loop spans 12 amino acids. CDR3 DNA: TGCGCCAGCAGCGGACGGGACCCTGGCTACACCTTC. It codes for CASSGRDPGYTF.

The chain employs TRBV6-5 and TRBJ2-3; 8 nucleotides match TRBD2. Trimming at V came to 7 bases and at J to 5 bases, leaving 11 bases not matched to a gene. This CDR3 spans 15 amino acids. CDR1 and CDR2 from the germline V gene are MNHEY and SVGAGI. CDR3 nucleotides: TGTGCCAGCACGGGGAGCACTAGCGGATTAGATACGCAGTATTTT. This codes for CASTGSTSGLDTQYF.

The chain employs TRBV6-2 or TRBV6-3 and TRBJ2-1; 11 bases match TRBD1. Germline trimming cut 5 bases from V and 8 bases from J; bases unmatched to any gene: 5. The CDR3 extends over 14 amino acids. Germline values: CDR1 MNHEY, CDR2 SVGEGT. CDR3 amino acids: CASSQRTGGDEQFF. The CDR3 DNA reads as TGTGCCAGCAGTCAAAGGACAGGGGGCGATGAGCAGTTCTTC.

This rearrangement joins TRBV28 to TRBJ1-1; D unresolved. There are 16 residues in the CDR3. Germline assignment: CDR1 MDHEN and CDR2 SYDVKM. The V and J ends lost 1 base and 0 bases respectively, with 12 bases between them. CDR3: CASSLSFRAVNTEAFF. CDR3 coding DNA: TGTGCCAGCAGTTTATCTTTCCGTGCGGTGAACACTGAAGCTTTCTTT.

The gene calls are TRBV4-1 and TRBJ1-2, with a tentative D call TRBD1 (5 bases). The CDR3 has 15 residues. CDR1 MGHRA and CDR2 YSYEKL come from the germline V gene. V lost 0 bases, J lost 2 bases, and 10 bases lay in between. This CDR3 is CASSQEGRENYGYTF. CDR3 coding DNA: TGCGCCAGCAGCCAAGAGGGCAGGGAAAACTATGGCTACACCTTC.

This rearrangement joins TRBV6-5 to TRBJ1-5; 7 nucleotides agree with TRBD1. The junction had 5 bases not matched to a gene; V was cut back by 7 bases and J by 2 bases. The CDR3 contains 14 residues. CDR1 MNHEY and CDR2 SVGAGI come from the germline V gene. The CDR3 DNA follows: TGTGCCAGCACCCCCGGGACAGGCAATCAGCCCCAGCATTTT. This codes for CASTPGTGNQPQHF.

The CDR3 sequence: CASSVEVGSGRYNEQFF. CDR3 DNA sequence: TGTGCCAGCAGCGTAGAGGTCGGGAGCGGAAGATACAATGAGCAGTTCTTC. The chain uses TRBV9 and TRBJ2-1, with D tentatively TRBD2 (6 bases). The CDR3 totals 17 residues. In germline, CDR1 is SGDLS, CDR2 YYNGEE. The ends were cut back, 0 bases at V and 4 bases at J, with 17 bases in the middle. Looking up the rest from reference TRBV9 and TRBJ2-1 gives the full variable domain: DSGVTQTPKHLITATGQRVTLRCSPRSGDLSVYWYQQSLDQGLQFLIQYYNGEERAKGNILERFSAQQFPDLHSELNLSSLELGDSALYFCASSVEVGSGRYNEQFFGPGTRLTVL.

This chain connects TRBV4-2 to TRBJ1-1; no reliable D call. CDR1 and CDR2 (germline): LGHNA, YNFKEQ. The CDR3 is 14 residues long. Trimming removed 1 base from V and 11 bases from J, with 17 bases in between. The CDR3 reads CASSQAAAAEVAFF. The CDR3 DNA is TGTGCCAGCAGCCAAGCAGCGGCCGCCGAGGTGGCTTTCTTT.

This clone has a single count. The chain has TRBV23-1 and TRBJ2-2; 9 positions match TRBD2. TRBV23-1 is sorted into the ORF group, with uncertain function. CDR3 length equals 16 residues. V lost 5 bases and J lost 3; bases outside the gene matches: 7. In nucleotides, the CDR3 is TGCGCCAGCAGTGATAGCGGGAGCGAGGACACCGGGGAGCTGTTTTTT. This encodes CASSDSGSEDTGELFF.

This rearrangement joins TRBV11-3 to TRBJ2-5, with 7 nucleotides matching TRBD1. The CDR3 is 15 amino acids. The junction had 11 bases not matched to a gene; V was cut back by 5 bases and J by 5 bases. Per germline, CDR1 SGHNT and CDR2 YENEEA. The CDR3 here is CASSQGGRGWETQYF. As DNA, the CDR3 is TGTGCCAGCAGCCAAGGGGGCCGGGGATGGGAGACCCAGTACTTC. Full variable domain (missing parts from reference TRBV11-3 and TRBJ2-5): EAGVVQSPRYKIIEKKQPVAFWCNPISGHNTLYWYLQNLGQGPELLIRYENEEAVDDSQLPKDRFSAERLKGVDSTLKIQPAELGDSAVYLCASSQGGRGWETQYFGPGTRLLVL.

J is TRBJ2-1 and V is TRBV7-2; TRBD2 matches 10 bases. V was pared by 2 bases and J by 8 bases, with 9 bases of the junction left unmatched. CDR1 is SGHTA and CDR2 is FQGNSA in the germline V gene. The CDR3 is 16 residues long. The CDR3 nucleotides read TGTGCCAGCAGCTTAATAGTTTCTAGCGGGAGCGATGAGCAGTTCTTC. Amino acids: CASSLIVSSGSDEQFF.

A single count supports this clone. The rearrangement joins TRBV5-5 to TRBJ1-6; 10 nucleotides align to TRBD1. V lost 3 bases, J lost 10 bases, and 13 bases stayed unmatched. The CDR3 runs to 17 residues. The germline V gene has CDR1 SGHKS and CDR2 YYEKEE (reference sequence). CDR3 nucleotide sequence: TGTGCCAGCAGCTCCCTATCCGGGACAGGGGTTGGGTCACCCCTCCACTTT. As protein: CASSSLSGTGVGSPLHF.